The 25 T cell receptor beta chains reported below all come from one sample, sequenced in a study of blood T cells in healthy people across ages. A second PCR of 7 to 11 cycles used a sample-barcoded 5' primer and a J-beta primer mix. Each CDR3 protein is one row after TCRdb ran MiXCR on the 5' RACE reads. The data show some 800,000 distinct CDR3 sequences, around a quarter seen once. Separately, the same data were catalogued under a study of T cells of mothers and their children.

Sample: blood. These receptor sequences come from a boy between 5 and 17 years old in good health.

The chain has TRBV4-3 and TRBJ2-7, with D possibly matching TRBD1 (5 bases). Deletions cut 0 bases from V and 5 bases from J, with 14 bases between. There are 15 residues in the CDR3. CDR1 LGHNA and CDR2 YSLEER come from the germline V gene. The CDR3 is CASSQDSRQGDEQYF. The CDR3 DNA reads as TGCGCCAGCAGCCAAGATAGTAGGCAGGGCGACGAGCAGTACTTC.

The chain's CDR3 is CASSPTTGLAGIVNEQFF. The CDR3 DNA reads TGTGCCAGCAGCCCGACCACGGGACTAGCGGGAATCGTCAATGAGCAGTTCTTC. The genes are TRBV7-9 and TRBJ2-1; 13 bases match TRBD2. Trimming cost V 5 bases and J 6 bases; bases outside gene matches: 13. The germline gives CDR1 SEHNR, CDR2 FQNEAQ (reference sequence). This CDR3 contains 18 residues.

The chain recombines TRBV29-1 with TRBJ1-2; TRBD1 matches at 7 bases. CDR3 length: 13 amino acids. In germline, CDR1 is SQVTM, CDR2 ANQGSEA. V trimming: 5 bases; J trimming: 4 bases; junction bases outside the gene matches: 7. For the CDR3, the DNA is TGCAGCGTTCGCCGGGACAGCCTCTATGGCTACACCTTC. Translation gives CSVRRDSLYGYTF. Variable domain in full (rest from reference TRBV29-1 and TRBJ1-2): SAVISQKPSRDICQRGTSLTIQCQVDSQVTMMFWYRQQPGQSLTLIATANQGSEATYESGFVIDKFPISRPNLTFSTLTVSNMSPEDSSIYLCSVRRDSLYGYTFGSGTRLTVV.

This clonotype has only a few counts. The J gene is TRBJ2-6, the V gene TRBV3-1; D might be TRBD1 or TRBD2, each matching 5 bases. The V end lost 0 bases, the J end lost 0 bases, and 12 bases lay between the germline ends. CDR1 LGHDT and CDR2 YNNKEL come from the germline V gene (reference sequence). The CDR3 spans 18 residues. The CDR3 sequence is CASSQDGGMDSGANVLTF. The CDR3 coding sequence is TGTGCCAGCAGCCAAGATGGGGGAATGGACTCTGGGGCCAACGTCCTGACTTTC.

This clonotype was found a few times. The rearrangement links TRBV21-1 to TRBJ2-7; the table's TRBD1 call for D was not verified on the DNA. TRBV21-1 is a recognized pseudogene. The CDR3 is 12 residues long. CDR3 residues: CASPGPKYEQYF. CDR3 sequence (DNA): TGTGCCAGTCCGGGACCCAAGTACGAGCAGTACTTC.

The table lists this clonotype with many counts. The chain recombines TRBV7-2 with TRBJ2-3; TRBD1 or TRBD2 may be the D gene (6 bases each). The CDR3 consists of 16 residues. Germline lookup yields CDR1 SGHTA and CDR2 FQGNSA. The ends were cut back, 5 bases at V and 0 bases at J, with 15 bases in the middle. The CDR3: CASSRQVGSSTDTQYF. In DNA form, the CDR3 reads TGTGCCAGCAGCCGACAGGTCGGGAGTAGCACAGATACGCAGTATTTT.

This clonotype was seen a few times. The rearrangement links TRBV6-6 to TRBJ2-5; 8 positions agree with TRBD1. The DNA end lines up better with TRBJ2-7; the J call may be wrong. Germline V lookup: CDR1 MNHNY, CDR2 SVGAGI (reference sequence). This CDR3 is 14 amino acids long. The CDR3: CASSAGQVFNEQYF. The DNA of the CDR3 is TGTGCCAGCAGCGCGGGACAGGTCTTCAACGAGCAGTACTTC.

In its sample, this clonotype was seen a few times. CDR3 coding DNA: TGCAGTGCGCCGACAGGGAACCCGTTCAGGAATGAAAAACTGTTTTTT. It translates to CSAPTGNPFRNEKLFF. The gene calls are TRBV20-1 and TRBJ1-4, with TRBD1 matching over 7 bases. The germline gives CDR1 DFQATT, CDR2 SNEGSKA (reference sequence). The length of the CDR3 is 16 residues. The trim removed 6 bases at V and 5 bases at J, leaving 15 bases unmatched.

The chain employs TRBV2 and TRBJ2-7, with D possibly being TRBD2 (6 bases). V was shortened by 0 bases and J by 4 bases, with 7 bases between the two germline ends. CDR1 is SNHLY, CDR2 FYNNEI, per germline. The CDR3 totals 13 residues. CDR3 DNA: TGTGCCAGCAGTGAAGCGAGCGGGTACGAGCAGTACTTC. It translates to CASSEASGYEQYF.

This clonotype was seen at least ten times. The V and J genes are TRBV25-1 and TRBJ2-1; 12 nucleotides line up with TRBD2. The J segment lost 0 bases and the V segment lost 5 bases, leaving 2 bases of the junction unmatched. The CDR3 spans 16 residues. Germline V lookup: CDR1 MGHDK, CDR2 SYGVNS. CDR3 sequence (DNA): TGTGCCAGCAGTAAGACTAGCGGGAGCTCCTACAATGAGCAGTTCTTC. This gives the protein CASSKTSGSSYNEQFF.

This clonotype was seen only a few times. V gene TRBV28 combines with J gene TRBJ2-1; D perhaps matches TRBD2 (6 bases). In germline, CDR1 is MDHEN, CDR2 SYDVKM. The CDR3 is 13 residues long. Trimming removed 10 bases from V and 9 bases from J, with 19 bases in between. CDR3 sequence (DNA): TGTGCCACCAACCTTCTTAGCGGTAGTGAGCAGTTCTTC. Translation gives CATNLLSGSEQFF.

This sequence joins TRBV20-1 and TRBJ1-1; TRBD1 might be the D (5 bases). This CDR3 region has 14 residues. The V end lost 6 bases, the J end lost 6 bases, and 20 bases lay between the germline ends. In germline, CDR1 is DFQATT, CDR2 SNEGSKA (reference sequence). CDR3 in amino acids: CSAPRQSTGAEAFF. CDR3 DNA sequence: TGCAGTGCGCCCAGACAGTCCACCGGCGCTGAAGCTTTCTTT.

The chain links TRBV6-2 or TRBV6-3 to TRBJ2-1; TRBD2 matches 9 bases. The CDR3 is 15 residues long. After removal of 3 bases from V and 6 bases from J, the junction contained 6 bases not matched to a gene. Per the germline V gene, CDR1 is MNHEY and CDR2 is SVGEGT. CDR3 loop: CASSYGTSGCNEQFF. DNA for the CDR3: TGTGCCAGCAGTTATGGCACTAGCGGGTGCAATGAGCAGTTCTTC.

This clonotype was seen only a few times. This chain uses TRBV5-1 with TRBJ2-7, with 8 bases lining up with TRBD2. Germline trimming cut 4 bases from V and 4 bases from J; bases unmatched to any gene: 7. The CDR3 runs 14 residues. Germline lookup yields CDR1 SGHRS and CDR2 YFSETQ. CDR3 amino acids: CASSVTSGPYEQYF. CDR3 nucleotide sequence: TGCGCCAGCAGCGTTACTAGCGGACCGTACGAGCAGTACTTC. Full variable domain (remainder filled in from reference TRBV5-1 and TRBJ2-7): KAGVTQTPRYLIKTRGQQVTLSCSPISGHRSVSWYQQTPGQGLQFLFEYFSETQRNKGNFPGRFSGRQFSNSRSEMNVSTLELGDSALYLCASSVTSGPYEQYFGPGTRLTVT.

The chain couples TRBV20-1 to TRBJ2-4; 7 bases align to TRBD1. The germline V gene has CDR1 DFQATT and CDR2 SNEGSKA (reference sequence). The CDR3 consists of 15 residues. Germline trimming cut 6 bases from V and 4 bases from J; bases unmatched to any gene: 12. CDR3 sequence: CSAPDRATQKNIQYF. As DNA, the CDR3 is TGCAGTGCGCCTGACAGGGCCACGCAGAAAAACATTCAGTACTTC.

The J gene is TRBJ2-3, the V gene TRBV12-3 or TRBV12-4, with 8 bases aligning to TRBD1. V was pared by 1 base and J by 4 bases, with 4 bases of the junction left unmatched. This CDR3 has 15 residues. DNA of the CDR3: TGTGCCAGCAGTTTAGGGACAGGGCGTGCAGATACGCAGTATTTT. It translates to CASSLGTGRADTQYF.

In this sample, this clonotype turned up a few times. V gene TRBV28 combines with J gene TRBJ1-2; D is undetermined. In germline, CDR1 is MDHEN, CDR2 SYDVKM. The CDR3 spans 15 residues. The V end lost 3 bases, the J end lost 1 base, and 12 bases lay between the germline ends. The CDR3 region is CASSFLDKVNYGYTF. The CDR3, as DNA: TGTGCCAGCAGTTTCCTGGATAAAGTTAACTATGGCTACACCTTC.

CDR3 residues: CASSPPLQAIEETQYF. The CDR3 DNA sequence: TGTGCCAGCAGCCCACCCCTTCAGGCGATCGAAGAGACCCAGTACTTC. The V gene is TRBV7-9, the J gene TRBJ2-5; D remains ambiguous. CDR1 SEHNR and CDR2 FQNEAQ come from the germline V gene (reference sequence). Trimming cost V 5 bases and J 3 bases, with 19 bases left between them. This CDR3 has 16 residues.

In its sample, this clonotype was seen a few times. The chain uses TRBV7-6 and TRBJ2-5, with D possibly matching TRBD1 (5 bases). The CDR3 contains 16 residues. Per germline, CDR1 SGHVS and CDR2 FNYEAQ. Trimming left V 4 bases short and J 5 bases short, with 20 bases between. The CDR3 loop reads CASSWGHPRTVETQYF. CDR3 sequence (DNA): TGTGCCAGCAGCTGGGGCCACCCGCGTACGGTGGAGACCCAGTACTTC.

This clonotype was counted ten times or more. No DNA is shown, since the ends of the CDR3 on it are uncertain; the CDR3 is the one TCRdb lists. The chain couples TRBV21-1 to TRBJ2-6. TRBV21-1 corresponds to a pseudogene. The length of the CDR3 is 16 amino acids, counting both ends. The CDR3 sequence: CASSKDWGSGANVLTF.

This clonotype was counted between two and nine times. V and J are TRBV3-1 and TRBJ2-7; D possibly corresponds to TRBD2 (5 bases). Trimming shortened V by 2 bases and J by 2 bases, and 13 bases separated the two germline ends. CDR3 length: 15 residues. Germline CDR1 and CDR2: LGHDT and YNNKEL (reference sequence). In DNA, the CDR3 is TGTGCCAGCAGCCAACAGATGGGAGAAGCCTACGAGCAGTACTTC. Protein product: CASSQQMGEAYEQYF.

This clonotype has more than one count but fewer than ten. V gene TRBV4-1 combines with J gene TRBJ1-1, with D possibly being TRBD1 (6 bases). This CDR3 has 13 amino acids. The germline gives CDR1 MGHRA, CDR2 YSYEKL. Trimming cost V 3 bases and J 5 bases, with 10 bases left between them. CDR3: CASSHVRGTEAFF. DNA of the CDR3: TGCGCCAGCAGCCACGTCAGGGGAACTGAAGCTTTCTTT.

The table lists this clonotype with a few counts. The V call is TRBV9, the J call TRBJ2-5; perhaps D is TRBD1 or TRBD2 (5 bases each). V lost 0 bases and J 5 bases, leaving 17 bases between the germline ends. CDR1 and CDR2 (germline): SGDLS, YYNGEE. The CDR3 sequence is 16 residues long. The CDR3 DNA reads TGTGCCAGCAGCGTAGCTAGAGTTGCCGGGGCGGAGACCCAGTACTTC. As protein: CASSVARVAGAETQYF.

The chain carries TRBV7-9 and TRBJ2-7; no firm D call. This CDR3 region has 12 residues. From germline, CDR1 is SEHNR and CDR2 FQNEAQ (reference sequence). Trimming took 6 bases from V and 5 from J, leaving 11 bases between them. Here the CDR3 reads CASSPWLDEQYF. CDR3 DNA: TGTGCCAGCAGTCCGTGGTTGGACGAGCAGTACTTC.

This clonotype appeared a few times. This sequence joins TRBV13 and TRBJ1-3, with 7 nucleotides matching TRBD1. CDR1 PRHDT and CDR2 FYEKMQ come from the germline V gene (reference sequence). Unmatched junction bases numbered 3, after V lost 0 bases and J lost 4 bases. The CDR3 has 15 amino acids. This chain's CDR3 is CASSLGTGPGNTIYF. Written as DNA, the CDR3 is TGTGCCAGCAGCTTAGGGACAGGGCCCGGAAACACCATATATTTT.